The table lists the clone carrying this T cell receptor (beta chain) with many counts. Antigen specificity is unknown. Authors' methods: With a range of about 23,224 to 700,000, the median per sample was about 87,000 TCRs. In TCRdb, the RACE reads were re-called with MiXCR into one record per CDR3 protein. None of the V and J calls come from the authors' own analysis; TCRdb made them. The table has 300,000 to 400,000 distinct CDR3 sequences, 5.5% to 8% seen once. Time point described: patch test 1, 2 weeks after DPC sensitization. The treatment is: therapeutic diphenylcyclopropenone sensitization with weekly scalp DPC. The length of the CDR3 is 16 residues. Germline V gives CDR1 MNHEY, CDR2 SVGEGT. The V end was cut by 6 bases, the J end by 1 base, with 17 bases between. The entry originates in a study of human T cells and chemical hapten exposure. Study context: Patients, chiefly female, had alopecia areata, totalis or universalis. Study findings and constraints: With regard to DPC sensitization, TCRs above 1 in 1000 frequency did not change. As patch test score rose, PT1 expanded TCR counts tended to rise as well.

The specimen was whole blood, collected in connection with sensitization to the hapten diphenylcyclopropenone (DPC). The TCR originated in a woman aged 18-29 years with alopecia areata. Some clones in this sample may be carry-over from other donors' samples. The rearrangement joins TRBV6-2 or TRBV6-3 to TRBJ2-3, with D perhaps matching TRBD1 or TRBD2 (6 bases each). The CDR3 nucleotides are TGTGCCAGCAGCCCCCCCGGGGGCGTCGGCACAGATACGCAGTATTTT. Encoded protein: CASSPPGGVGTDTQYF.